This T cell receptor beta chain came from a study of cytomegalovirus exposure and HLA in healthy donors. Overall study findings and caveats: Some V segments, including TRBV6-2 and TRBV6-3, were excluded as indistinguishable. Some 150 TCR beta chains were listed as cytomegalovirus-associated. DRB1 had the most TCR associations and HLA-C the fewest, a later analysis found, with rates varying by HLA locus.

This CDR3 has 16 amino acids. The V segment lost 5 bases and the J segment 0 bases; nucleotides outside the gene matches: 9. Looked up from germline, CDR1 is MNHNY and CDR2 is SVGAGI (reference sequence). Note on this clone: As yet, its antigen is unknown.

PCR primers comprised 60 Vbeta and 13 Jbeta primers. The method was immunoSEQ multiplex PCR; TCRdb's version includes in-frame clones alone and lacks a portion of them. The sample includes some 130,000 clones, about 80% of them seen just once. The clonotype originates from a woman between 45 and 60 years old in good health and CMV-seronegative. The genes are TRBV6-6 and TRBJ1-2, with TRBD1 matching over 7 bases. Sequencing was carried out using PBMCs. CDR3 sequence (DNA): TGTGCCAGCAGTATGGGACAGAAGTATGCTAACTATGGCTACACCTTC. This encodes CASSMGQKYANYGYTF.